Listed below are T cell receptor beta chains from one sample, sequenced in a study of CD8 T cells in ankylosing spondylitis. TCRdb re-called the 5' RACE reads through MiXCR, storing one row per CDR3 protein. The table shows 350,000 or so distinct CDR3 sequences, with roughly 10% occurring only once. Sequencing input: blood, either unsorted or a sorted T cell fraction (not recorded which). These receptors all stem from a female donor with ankylosing spondylitis or in good health (not recorded which). CDR3s include the opening cysteine and the closing phenylalanine or tryptophan. The D gene is left open where the match is weak. Some rows mark clone size as missing; the rest say once, few, many or name a class of expanded clone.

size	V	D	J	CDR3	DNA
few	TRBV5-1	TRBD1	TRBJ2-4	CASSLWTGKRDIQYF	TGCGCCAGCAGCCTTTGGACAGGGAAGAGGGACATTCAGTACTTC
many	TRBV5-1	TRBD2	TRBJ2-1	CASSSNSGGSYNEQFF	TGCGCCAGCAGCTCAAATAGCGGGGGCTCCTACAATGAGCAGTTCTTC
many	TRBV10-3	-	TRBJ2-2	CAITSGLNTGELFF	TGTGCCATCACTTCAGGACTCAACACCGGGGAGCTGTTTTTT
many	TRBV12-3/TRBV12-4	-	TRBJ1-5	CASTWGQQGQPQHF	TGTGCCAGCACCTGGGGGCAGCAGGGGCAGCCCCAGCATTTT
many	TRBV28	TRBD1	TRBJ2-5	CASSDGTAETQYF	TGTGCCAGCAGCGATGGGACAGCCGAGACCCAGTACTTC
few	TRBV5-1	TRBD1	TRBJ2-7	CASSWSGGQGPYEQYF	TGCGCCAGCAGCTGGTCCGGCGGACAGGGACCCTACGAGCAGTACTTC
few	TRBV7-9	TRBD2	TRBJ2-3	CASSRPSGGIDTQYF	TGTGCCAGCAGCAGACCCAGCGGGGGAATAGATACGCAGTATTTT
many	TRBV27	-	TRBJ1-1	CASSLSWGRSEAFF	TGTGCCAGCAGTTTGTCGTGGGGGCGGAGTGAAGCTTTCTTT
many	TRBV29-1	-	TRBJ1-2	CSVGGANGYTF	TGCAGCGTCGGGGGCGCGAATGGCTACACCTTC
-	TRBV12-3/TRBV12-4	-	TRBJ2-2	CASGGSRSAGELFF	TGTGCCAGCGGAGGTAGTAGGTCTGCCGGGGAGCTGTTTTTT
many	TRBV6-1	TRBD1	TRBJ2-1	CASRATGGNEQFF	TGTGCCAGCAGAGCCACAGGGGGCAATGAGCAGTTCTTC
many	TRBV30	-	TRBJ2-3	CAWAKQSTDTQYF	TGTGCCTGGGCAAAACAGAGCACAGATACGCAGTATTTT
many	TRBV6-2/TRBV6-3	-	TRBJ1-1	CASSPRDWYAEAFF	TGTGCCAGCAGTCCCCGGGACTGGTACGCTGAAGCTTTCTTT
few	TRBV5-1	-	TRBJ1-1	CASTPSVRGAGGEAFF	TGCGCCAGCACCCCATCTGTAAGGGGGGCCGGAGGTGAAGCTTTCTTT
-	TRBV6-1	-	TRBJ2-1	CASSPPGLSGSYNEQFF	TGTGCCAGCAGTCCCCCCGGGCTGTCAGGGTCCTACAATGAGCAGTTCTTC
-	TRBV12-3/TRBV12-4	-	TRBJ1-6	CACSPNRVLGSYNSPLHF	TGTGCCTGCAGTCCAAACAGGGTTTTGGGCTCCTATAATTCACCCCTCCACTTT
once	TRBV7-8	-	TRBJ2-1	CASSLDAALYNEQFF	TGTGCCAGCAGCTTGGACGCCGCACTATACAATGAGCAGTTCTTC
many	TRBV20-1	-	TRBJ1-5	CSAPGGGAAGQPQHF	TGCAGTGCTCCTGGGGGGGGCGCAGCTGGTCAGCCCCAGCATTTT
many	TRBV28	-	TRBJ2-7	CASSLGRISSYEQYF	TGTGCCAGCAGTTTAGGGAGGATTAGCTCCTACGAGCAGTACTTC
-	TRBV20-1	TRBD2	TRBJ2-1	CSAPRTSGRNEQFF	TGCAGTGCGCCCCGGACTAGCGGGAGAAATGAGCAGTTCTTC
-	TRBV20-1	-	TRBJ2-1	CSPDIYNEQFF	TGCAGTCCGGACATATACAATGAGCAGTTCTTC
many	TRBV5-5	TRBD1	TRBJ1-5	CASSLMTGDQPQHF	TGTGCCAGCAGCTTGATGACAGGGGATCAGCCCCAGCATTTT
-	TRBV25-1	-	TRBJ1-3	CASSEERSGNTIYF	TGTGCCAGCAGTGAGGAGAGGTCTGGAAACACCATATATTTT
many	TRBV7-2	TRBD2	TRBJ2-1	CASSLRLTSGRANEQFF	TGTGCCAGCAGCTTAAGACTGACTAGCGGGAGGGCCAATGAGCAGTTCTTC
few	TRBV11-1	-	TRBJ2-1	CASSQNSLEQFF	TGTGCCAGCAGCCAAAACTCTTTGGAGCAGTTCTTC
many	TRBV3-1	-	TRBJ1-2	CASSHFLALNSNYGYTF	TGTGCCAGCAGCCATTTTTTAGCTCTGAATTCTAACTATGGCTACACCTTC
few	TRBV20-1	TRBD1	TRBJ1-2	CSARRQGSANYGYTF	TGCAGTGCTCGACGACAGGGCAGTGCTAACTATGGCTACACCTTC
many	TRBV20-1	-	TRBJ1-5	CSAREAGYQPQHF	TGCAGTGCTAGGGAAGCGGGTTATCAGCCCCAGCATTTT
-	TRBV20-1	-	TRBJ2-3	CSARAATSFDTQYF	TGCAGTGCTAGAGCTGCGACTAGTTTTGATACGCAGTATTTT
many	TRBV12-3/TRBV12-4	-	TRBJ2-5	CASSLWGPVRETQYF	TGTGCCAGCAGTTTGTGGGGGCCGGTACGGGAGACCCAGTACTTC
-	TRBV6-5	TRBD1	TRBJ2-6	CASSYTGQGGSSANVLTF	TGTGCCAGCAGTTACACGGGACAGGGGGGCTCTTCGGCCAACGTCCTGACTTTC
-	TRBV6-1	-	TRBJ2-3	CASSEARATDTQYF	TGTGCCAGCAGTGAAGCCCGTGCCACAGATACGCAGTATTTT
-	TRBV27	-	TRBJ2-5	CASSALNQETQYF	TGTGCCAGCAGTGCACTCAACCAAGAGACCCAGTACTTC
-	TRBV7-9	-	TRBJ1-6	CASSPLGGRLNSPLHF	TGTGCCAGCAGCCCGCTGGGGGGGCGGCTTAATTCACCCCTCCACTTT
-	TRBV5-5	-	TRBJ2-2	CASSFSRVTNTGELFF	TGTGCCAGCAGCTTCTCCAGGGTAACGAACACCGGGGAGCTGTTTTTT
-	TRBV7-8	-	TRBJ2-2	CASSLSGTTNTGELFF	TGTGCCAGCAGCTTGAGCGGGACAACGAACACCGGGGAGCTGTTTTTT
many	TRBV5-1	TRBD1	TRBJ1-1	CASSRDRWDTEAFF	TGCGCCAGCAGTCGGGACAGGTGGGACACTGAAGCTTTCTTT
many	TRBV20-1	TRBD2	TRBJ2-3	CSARGFPRSGRDPSTDTQYF	TGCAGTGCTAGAGGATTTCCCAGAAGCGGGAGGGATCCTAGCACAGATACGCAGTATTTT
many	TRBV10-2	-	TRBJ2-3	CASRLASSPTDTQYF	TGCGCCAGCAGATTGGCGAGTTCTCCCACAGATACGCAGTATTTT
many	TRBV5-1	-	TRBJ2-7	CASRLDIATYEQYF	TGCGCCAGCAGATTGGACATCGCAACCTACGAGCAGTACTTC
many	TRBV3-1	-	TRBJ2-7	CASSPLWASGVRSGEQYF	TGTGCCAGCAGCCCCCTTTGGGCAAGCGGAGTCCGAAGTGGCGAGCAGTACTTC
many	TRBV7-9	-	TRBJ1-2	CASSPEGYGYTF	TGTGCCAGCAGCCCGGAGGGCTATGGCTACACCTTC
many	TRBV20-1	TRBD2	TRBJ2-1	CSASEGLARLGGGEQFF	TGCAGTGCTAGTGAGGGACTAGCAAGACTGGGGGGGGGTGAGCAGTTCTTC
many	TRBV5-1	-	TRBJ1-2	CASSFAGADYGYTF	TGCGCCAGCAGCTTCGCGGGGGCTGACTATGGCTACACCTTC
many	TRBV28	TRBD2	TRBJ2-7	CASIPSGEPYEQYF	TGTGCCAGCATTCCTAGCGGGGAACCCTACGAGCAGTACTTC
-	TRBV12-3/TRBV12-4	-	TRBJ1-2	CASSLAGVYGYTF	TGTGCCAGCAGTTTAGCGGGGGTATATGGCTACACCTTC
many	TRBV20-1	TRBD2	TRBJ2-7	CSAPVAGGPYEQYF	TGCAGTGCCCCAGTAGCGGGAGGGCCCTACGAGCAGTACTTC
many	TRBV12-3/TRBV12-4	TRBD2	TRBJ2-1	CASSYLAGAYNEQFF	TGTGCCAGCAGTTATCTAGCGGGGGCTTACAATGAGCAGTTCTTC
many	TRBV12-3/TRBV12-4	-	TRBJ2-2	CASDRTATGELFF	TGTGCCAGCGACAGGACAGCCACCGGGGAGCTGTTTTTT
many	TRBV6-1	TRBD1	TRBJ1-6	CASSESGQGLTPLHF	TGTGCCAGCAGTGAATCGGGACAGGGGCTGACACCCCTCCACTTT
-	TRBV5-5	-	TRBJ1-5	CASSSSSGRPHEPQHF	TGTGCCAGCAGCTCGAGCTCTGGCAGACCTCACGAGCCCCAGCATTTT
-	TRBV2	-	TRBJ2-3	CASSEAGDPTDTRYF	TGTGCCAGCAGTGAAGCCGGGGATCCCACAGATACGCGGTATTTT
few	TRBV5-1	-	TRBJ2-7	CASRASSTYEQYF	TGCGCCAGCAGGGCCAGCTCTACCTACGAGCAGTACTTC